This is a list of T cell receptor beta chains from one sample in a study of T cell responses to AZD1222 COVID-19 vaccine. Clones were read by immunoSEQ multiplex PCR, and TCRdb kept only the in-frame ones, dropping some. Counted here are about 130,000 clones, approximately 85% occurring once; the ten biggest clones make up more than 5.5%. Material: peripheral blood, obtained 28 days after the second AZD1222 dose. The receptors shown here come from an adult who received the AZD1222 COVID-19 vaccine. Each CDR3 is given with its conserved first and last residue. D genes are given only for firm matches. Expanded clones get a size class; other rows say once, few or many, or leave the size out.

TRBV18	-	TRBJ1-2	-	TGTGCCAGCTCACCACCGAGCACCTCTAACTATGGCTACACCTTC	CASSPPSTSNYGYTF
TRBV2	-	TRBJ2-5	-	TGTGCCAGCAGGGTGGGGGTAGAGACCCAGTACTTC	CASRVGVETQYF
TRBV7-9	TRBD1	TRBJ1-1	once	TGTGCCCACGACAGGGCTGGGAGGATGAACACTGAAGCTTTCTTT	CAHDRAGRMNTEAFF
TRBV6-5	TRBD2	TRBJ2-3	-	TGTGCCAGCAGTCGGACTAGCCCTAGCACAGATACGCAGTATTTT	CASSRTSPSTDTQYF
TRBV11-2	-	TRBJ2-7	-	TGTGCCAGCAGCCTAGTATCCGGCTCCTTAAGCTCCTACGAGCAGTACTTC	CASSLVSGSLSSYEQYF
TRBV5-1	-	TRBJ1-5	-	TGCGCCAGCAGCTTGACTCGCGTAAGTGTGTCAGTTCTTGGGGATAGCAATCAGCCCCAGCATTTT	CASSLTRVSVSVLGDSNQPQHF
TRBV5-1	-	TRBJ1-6	-	TGCGCCAGCAGCTTGAACCAGGGCCCTAATTCACCCCTCCACTTT	CASSLNQGPNSPLHF
TRBV5-8	-	TRBJ1-5	-	TGTGCCAGCAGCGAAACAGCCAGCAATCAGCCCCAGCATTTT	CASSETASNQPQHF
TRBV7-9	TRBD2	TRBJ2-7	once	TGTGCCAGCAGCCCCAGCGGGGCGGCCTACGAGCAGTACTTC	CASSPSGAAYEQYF
TRBV7-9	TRBD1	TRBJ1-1	-	TGTGCCAGCAGCTCACAGGGGGCTGGCACTGAAGCTTTCTTT	CASSSQGAGTEAFF
TRBV11-2	-	TRBJ2-1	few	TGTGCCAGCAGCTTAGATTTGATCAATGAGCAGTTCTTC	CASSLDLINEQFF
TRBV19	-	TRBJ2-6	few	TGTGCCAGTAGTCCCATACGGTCCTCTGGGGCCAACGTCCTGACTTTC	CASSPIRSSGANVLTF
TRBV10-2	-	TRBJ1-2	-	TGCGCCAGCAGTTCGACTGCAGCTAACTATGGCTACACCTTC	CASSSTAANYGYTF
TRBV6-5	-	TRBJ1-5	-	TGTGCCAGCAAGACGGAATATAGCAATCAGCCCCAGCATTTT	CASKTEYSNQPQHF
TRBV4-3	-	TRBJ2-4	-	TGCGCCAGCAGCCAAGATTTCAGGGGGGCACAAAACATTCAGTACTTC	CASSQDFRGAQNIQYF
TRBV6-5	TRBD1	TRBJ1-1	many	TGTGCCAGCAGTCTCCGACAGGGGGCGCGAGCTTTCTTT	CASSLRQGARAFF
TRBV10-3	TRBD1	TRBJ1-4	-	TGTGCCATCAGTGAACTGACAGGGGCAGAGGGAAAACTGTTTTTT	CAISELTGAEGKLFF
TRBV3-1/TRBV3-2	-	TRBJ1-5	-	TGTGCCAGCAGCCAAGGGACTTATCAGCCCCAGCATTTT	CASSQGTYQPQHF
TRBV7-9	-	TRBJ2-5	-	TGTGCCAGCCGGGACGCGGGGGCCCAAGAGACCCAGTACTTC	CASRDAGAQETQYF
TRBV25-1	-	TRBJ2-7	once	TGTGCCAGCAGGGCGTCCTACGAGCAGTACTTC	CASRASYEQYF
TRBV28	-	TRBJ2-2	-	TGTGCCAGCAGTCAGCCCCCCACCGGGGAGCTGTTTTTT	CASSQPPTGELFF
TRBV7-8	-	TRBJ1-2	-	TGTGCCAGCAGCACGCGACAGGAAGCTGGCTACACCTTC	CASSTRQEAGYTF
TRBV9	-	TRBJ2-5	-	TGTGCCAGCAGCGTAGAAGGTGTACAGGGCAGTAGGGAGACCCAGTACTTC	CASSVEGVQGSRETQYF
TRBV28	-	TRBJ1-2	-	TGTGCCAGCAGTTTTTCTCGCTATGGCTACACCTTC	CASSFSRYGYTF
TRBV5-8	TRBD1	TRBJ1-2	-	TGTGCCATCTCGATGGGACAGGGAAGAACCTACACCTTC	CAISMGQGRTYTF
TRBV24-1	TRBD1	TRBJ2-1	-	TGTGCCACCGTAAGGGACAGGGGTTCCTACAATGAGCAGTTCTTC	CATVRDRGSYNEQFF
TRBV7-2	-	TRBJ1-5	-	TGTGCCAGCAGCTTAGCTATAGGGGCAGGTCAGCCCCAGCATTTT	CASSLAIGAGQPQHF
TRBV28	-	TRBJ1-1	-	TGTGCCAGCAGAAGACAGGCCTCTGAAGCTTTCTTT	CASRRQASEAFF
TRBV11-1	TRBD1	TRBJ1-5	-	TGTGCCAGCAGCTTAAACGGACAGGGTAATCAGCCCCAGCATTTT	CASSLNGQGNQPQHF
TRBV29-1	-	TRBJ2-3	-	TGCAGCGTTCCCCAGGAACCGGGTGGCACAGATACGCAGTATTTT	CSVPQEPGGTDTQYF
TRBV5-1	-	TRBJ1-1	once	TGCGCCACCCAGGAGGGCACCTTGAACACTGAAGCTTTCTTT	CATQEGTLNTEAFF
TRBV7-9	-	TRBJ2-7	few	TGTGCCAGCGGACTGGGGGAGCTCTACGAGCAGTACTTC	CASGLGELYEQYF
TRBV19	-	TRBJ2-1	-	TGTGCCAGTAGTATGAGAGGCTTCACTGAGCAGTTCTTC	CASSMRGFTEQFF
TRBV6-2/TRBV6-3	-	TRBJ2-2	-	TGTGCCAGCAGCACAGGTGGCGGGGAGCTGTTTTTT	CASSTGGGELFF
TRBV20-1	-	TRBJ1-2	-	TGCAGTGGGAGAGCTAACTATGGCTACACCTTC	CSGRANYGYTF
TRBV12-3/TRBV12-4	-	TRBJ1-2	-	TGTGCCAGCAGTTTGCGGGGCCTCGGCTACACCTTC	CASSLRGLGYTF